What follows describes a single T cell receptor beta chain. Its antigen remains unknown. Data came from immunoSEQ multiplex PCR; TCRdb stores just in-frame clones and leaves some out. The sample lists about 150,000 clones, 92% occurring once. This record belongs to a study of T cell responses to AZD1222 COVID-19 vaccine. Study-level results: White British ancestry dominated among donors, who included more females, and clonal diversity was possibly underestimated.

V lost 4 bases and J lost 6, with 16 bases in between. This CDR3 is 14 amino acids long. Germline V lookup: CDR1 SGDLS, CDR2 YYNGEE. The sequencing here drew on peripheral blood, taken 28 days after the second AZD1222 dose. The gene calls are TRBV9 and TRBJ1-2, with D possibly matching TRBD1 (6 bases). The sequence was obtained from an adult who received the AZD1222 COVID-19 vaccine. In DNA form, the CDR3 reads TGTGCCAGCAGCCCAACCCCAACAGGGCATGGCTACACCTTC. Its translation is CASSPTPTGHGYTF.